This T cell receptor (beta chain) was found in a study of early T cells in non-severe SARS-CoV-2 infection. About the research overall: The study sequenced bulk RNA from unsorted whole blood, with chains unpaired. Whole-study results and caveats: The study's VDJdb matching favored anti-spike CD8 responses and missed private and CD4 specificities.

Turning to this clonotype: The antigen is undetermined.

The CDR3 sequence is 14 residues long. With 0 bases removed from V and 1 base from J, the gap between germline ends came to 8 bases. Germline V gene data show CDR1 as SGHDT and CDR2 as YYEEEE. Attached unique molecular identifiers marked individual cDNA molecules. Via MiXCR, TCRdb re-called the 5' RACE reads, giving one row per CDR3 protein. Among roughly 93,000 distinct CDR3 sequences, 14% to 15% were seen once, and the ten largest hold 0.45% to 0.75%. The genes are TRBV5-6 and TRBJ2-7; tentatively, D is TRBD1 (5 bases). The sequenced sample consisted of whole blood. The sequence came from an adult who was a healthcare worker with PCR-confirmed SARS-CoV-2 infection or an uninfected control (not recorded which). CDR3 loop: CASSLGRTSYEQYV. As DNA, the CDR3 is TGTGCCAGCAGCTTGGGTAGGACATCCTACGAGCAGTACGTC.